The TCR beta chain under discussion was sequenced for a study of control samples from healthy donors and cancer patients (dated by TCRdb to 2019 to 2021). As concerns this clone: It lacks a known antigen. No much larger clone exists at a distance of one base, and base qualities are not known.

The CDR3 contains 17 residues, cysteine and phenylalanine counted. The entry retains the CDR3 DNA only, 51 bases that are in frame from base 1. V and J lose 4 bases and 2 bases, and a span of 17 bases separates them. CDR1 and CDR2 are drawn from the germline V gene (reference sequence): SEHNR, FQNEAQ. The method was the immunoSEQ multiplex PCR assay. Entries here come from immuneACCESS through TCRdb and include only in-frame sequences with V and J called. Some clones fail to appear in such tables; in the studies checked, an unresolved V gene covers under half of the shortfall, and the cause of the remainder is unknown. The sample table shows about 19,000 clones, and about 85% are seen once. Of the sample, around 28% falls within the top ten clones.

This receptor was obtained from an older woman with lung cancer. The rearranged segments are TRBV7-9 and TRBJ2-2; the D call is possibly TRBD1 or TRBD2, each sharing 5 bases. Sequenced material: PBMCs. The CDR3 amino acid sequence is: CASSSPGAPYNTGELFF. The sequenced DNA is TGTGCCAGCAGCTCCCCCGGGGCTCCATATAACACCGGGGAGCTGTTTTTT. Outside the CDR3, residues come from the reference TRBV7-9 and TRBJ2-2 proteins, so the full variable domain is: DTGVSQNPRHKITKRGQNVTFRCDPISEHNRLYWYRQTLGQGPEFLTYFQNEAQLEKSRLLSDRFSAERPKGSFSTLEIQRTEQGDSAMYLCASSSPGAPYNTGELFFGEGSRLTVL.